This is a list of T cell receptor beta chains from one sample in a study of T cell changes during pregnancy in multiple sclerosis. Clones were sequenced by immunoSEQ multiplex PCR, and TCRdb holds only the in-frame ones, with some missing. The data show under 95,000 clones, with around 90% seen just once and roughly 2.1% held by the top ten. The sequencing here drew on peripheral blood, taken in the second trimester of pregnancy. These receptor sequences come from a female donor with multiple sclerosis, enrolled in a pregnancy study. Both conserved end residues are part of each CDR3. Each record gives: D gene, clone size, V gene, CDR3 length, J gene, CDR3 DNA, CDR3 protein. A D gene is named only where the DNA matches it firmly. Rows may omit the clone size; those that give it use once, few, many or a size class.

D: TRBD1
size: .
V: TRBV6-5
length: 14
J: TRBJ1-5
DNA: TGTGCCAGCAGTGACGGGACAGGCAATCAGCCCCAGCATTTT
CDR3: CASSDGTGNQPQHF

D: TRBD1
size: .
V: TRBV6-1
length: 15
J: TRBJ2-2
DNA: TGTGCCAGCAGTGGAGGGACAGGGAACACCGGGGAGCTGTTTTTT
CDR3: CASSGGTGNTGELFF

D: .
size: .
V: TRBV6-1
length: 14
J: TRBJ1-4
DNA: TGTGCCAGCAGTGAAAGTAACAAGAATGAAAAACTGTTTTTT
CDR3: CASSESNKNEKLFF

D: .
size: .
V: TRBV9
length: 14
J: TRBJ1-3
DNA: TGTGCCAGCAGCGCCACGGTCTCTGGAAACACCATATATTTT
CDR3: CASSATVSGNTIYF

D: .
size: .
V: TRBV9
length: 11
J: TRBJ1-2
DNA: TGTGCCAGCAGTCGGGGCTATGGCTACACCTTC
CDR3: CASSRGYGYTF

D: TRBD1
size: .
V: TRBV29-1
length: 12
J: TRBJ2-5
DNA: TGCAGCGTTGTTACAGGGGGAGAGACCCAGTACTTC
CDR3: CSVVTGGETQYF

D: .
size: .
V: TRBV5-5
length: 14
J: TRBJ2-3
DNA: TGTGCCAGCAGCGTGGTTGGGCGACCAGATACGCAGTATTTT
CDR3: CASSVVGRPDTQYF

D: .
size: once
V: TRBV2
length: 12
J: TRBJ2-5
DNA: TGTGCCAGCACCGGGGCGGGGGAGACCCAGTACTTC
CDR3: CASTGAGETQYF

D: .
size: .
V: TRBV6-5
length: 14
J: TRBJ2-3
DNA: TGTGCCAGCAGTTTGGACTCATACACAGATACGCAGTATTTT
CDR3: CASSLDSYTDTQYF

D: TRBD2
size: .
V: TRBV29-1
length: 14
J: TRBJ2-1
DNA: TGCAGCGTTGTTATCGGGGGGGGTTACAATGAGCAGTTCTTC
CDR3: CSVVIGGGYNEQFF

D: .
size: .
V: TRBV9
length: 17
J: TRBJ2-2
DNA: TGTGCCAGCAGCGTAGTCGGGGAAAATTATTACACCGGGGAGCTGTTTTTT
CDR3: CASSVVGENYYTGELFF

D: .
size: .
V: TRBV25-1
length: 13
J: TRBJ2-1
DNA: TGTGCCAGCAACAGGGAGTCCTACAATGAGCAGTTCTTC
CDR3: CASNRESYNEQFF

D: TRBD2
size: .
V: TRBV19
length: 15
J: TRBJ2-1
DNA: TGTGCCAGTAGTATAGTAGCGGGAAGCTACAATGAGCAGTTCTTC
CDR3: CASSIVAGSYNEQFF

D: .
size: .
V: TRBV10-3
length: 14
J: TRBJ1-5
DNA: TGTGCCATCAGTGTAGACAGATCTAATCAGCCCCAGCATTTT
CDR3: CAISVDRSNQPQHF

D: .
size: .
V: TRBV7-2
length: 14
J: TRBJ2-1
DNA: TGTGCCAGCAGCTCCCGGGGACAATACAATGAGCAGTTCTTC
CDR3: CASSSRGQYNEQFF

D: .
size: .
V: TRBV11-2
length: 13
J: TRBJ2-7
DNA: TGTGCCAGCACCGACGACAGTTTCGACGAGCAGTACTTC
CDR3: CASTDDSFDEQYF

D: TRBD1
size: .
V: TRBV11-2
length: 13
J: TRBJ2-3
DNA: TGTGCCAGCAGCCAGGGGGCGAGCTTCACGCAGTATTTT
CDR3: CASSQGASFTQYF

D: .
size: .
V: TRBV18
length: 14
J: TRBJ1-4
DNA: TGTGCCAGCTCACCACGCAGGGTTAATGAAAAACTGTTTTTT
CDR3: CASSPRRVNEKLFF

D: TRBD2
size: .
V: TRBV5-4
length: 16
J: TRBJ2-7
DNA: TGTGCCAGCAGTCCTAGCGGGGGGGCCGCTCGGGACGAGCAGTACTTC
CDR3: CASSPSGGAARDEQYF

D: TRBD1
size: .
V: TRBV7-2
length: 12
J: TRBJ1-2
DNA: TGTGCCAGCAGCGATAGGGGGCTTGGCTACACTTTC
CDR3: CASSDRGLGYTF

D: TRBD1
size: once
V: TRBV28
length: 15
J: TRBJ2-7
DNA: TGTGCCAGCAGTTACCGGGACAGGGGGCTCAACGAGCAGTACTTC
CDR3: CASSYRDRGLNEQYF

D: .
size: once
V: TRBV4-1
length: 16
J: TRBJ1-1
DNA: TGCGCCAGCAGCCAAGGCCCTTTGGGCATCAACACTGAAGCTTTCTTT
CDR3: CASSQGPLGINTEAFF

D: TRBD1
size: .
V: TRBV7-3
length: 14
J: TRBJ1-1
DNA: TGTGCCAGCAGCCCCACAGGGGGGCACACTGAAGCTTTCTTT
CDR3: CASSPTGGHTEAFF

D: TRBD1
size: .
V: TRBV11-1
length: 17
J: TRBJ2-3
DNA: TGTGCCAGCAGCCTGTCCTCGACAGGGGGCGAGGCAGATACGCAGTATTTT
CDR3: CASSLSSTGGEADTQYF

D: TRBD2
size: once
V: TRBV6-6
length: 16
J: TRBJ2-2
DNA: TGTGCCAGCAGTTACGGTTTAGCGGGGAACACCGGGGAGCTGTTTTTT
CDR3: CASSYGLAGNTGELFF

D: TRBD1
size: .
V: TRBV19
length: 16
J: TRBJ1-2
DNA: TGTGCCAGTAGCCTGAGCCCAACAGGGGGCCTGGGCGGCTACACCTTC
CDR3: CASSLSPTGGLGGYTF

D: .
size: .
V: TRBV5-6
length: 13
J: TRBJ2-7
DNA: TGTGCCAGCAGCTTAAGAGCGGCTTACGAGCAGTACTTC
CDR3: CASSLRAAYEQYF

D: TRBD2
size: .
V: TRBV4-1
length: 15
J: TRBJ2-7
DNA: TGCGCCAGCAGCCAAGATTTACTAGCGAGCTACGAGCAGTACTTC
CDR3: CASSQDLLASYEQYF

D: .
size: .
V: TRBV6-1
length: 12
J: TRBJ2-3
DNA: TGTGCCAGCAGGGAAGGTTTGTCGGCGCAGTATTTT
CDR3: CASREGLSAQYF

D: TRBD1
size: .
V: TRBV20-1
length: 11
J: TRBJ1-2
DNA: TGCAGTGCTAGATTAGGGGGCGGCTACACCTTC
CDR3: CSARLGGGYTF

D: TRBD2
size: .
V: TRBV2
length: 14
J: TRBJ2-1
DNA: TGTGCCAGCTTGGTACTAGCGGGTCTCTCTGAGCAGTTCTTC
CDR3: CASLVLAGLSEQFF

D: .
size: .
V: TRBV19
length: 14
J: TRBJ1-3
DNA: TGTGCCAGTAGTATATGGGGGCATGGAAACACCATATATTTT
CDR3: CASSIWGHGNTIYF

D: TRBD2
size: once
V: TRBV27
length: 13
J: TRBJ2-2
DNA: TGTGCCAGCCTGAGTCGACTAGCAGGGGAGCTGTTTTTT
CDR3: CASLSRLAGELFF

D: .
size: .
V: TRBV29-1
length: 12
J: TRBJ1-1
DNA: TGCAGCGTAGTTACAGGGTTCACTGAAGCTTTCTTT
CDR3: CSVVTGFTEAFF

D: .
size: .
V: TRBV4-2
length: 13
J: TRBJ2-7
DNA: TGTGCCAGCAGCCAAGCTGCGAACTACGAGCAGTACTTC
CDR3: CASSQAANYEQYF

D: .
size: once
V: TRBV29-1
length: 15
J: TRBJ2-5
DNA: TGCAGCGTTGAAAATTCGAGGGGAGGCAGGGAGACCCAGTACTTC
CDR3: CSVENSRGGRETQYF

D: TRBD1
size: .
V: TRBV18
length: 15
J: TRBJ2-7
DNA: TGTGCCAGCTCACAGTCGGTCGACAGGGCGAAGGAGCAGTACTTC
CDR3: CASSQSVDRAKEQYF

D: .
size: .
V: TRBV11-2
length: 15
J: TRBJ1-4
DNA: TGTGCCAGCAGCTTAGATCCCAGGGGAGATGAAAAACTGTTTTTT
CDR3: CASSLDPRGDEKLFF

D: .
size: .
V: TRBV5-4
length: 14
J: TRBJ2-1
DNA: TGTGCCAGCAGCTTGCGGGGTTCCTACAATGAGCAGTTCTTC
CDR3: CASSLRGSYNEQFF

D: .
size: few
V: TRBV5-5
length: 11
J: TRBJ1-2
DNA: TGTGCCAGCAGCTTGGCCGGGGGCTACACCTTC
CDR3: CASSLAGGYTF

D: TRBD1
size: .
V: TRBV9
length: 16
J: TRBJ1-4
DNA: TGTGCCAGCAGCGTAGAAACGGGACAGCCTAATGAAAAACTGTTTTTT
CDR3: CASSVETGQPNEKLFF

D: TRBD1
size: .
V: TRBV11-3
length: 15
J: TRBJ1-2
DNA: TGTGCCAGCAGCTTATCCTTACAGGGGGGAGTTGGCTACACCTTC
CDR3: CASSLSLQGGVGYTF

D: TRBD1
size: .
V: TRBV5-6
length: 15
J: TRBJ2-2
DNA: TGTGCCAGCAGCCCGGGACAGGGGAGGACCGGGGAGCTGTTTTTT
CDR3: CASSPGQGRTGELFF

D: TRBD2
size: .
V: TRBV9
length: 14
J: TRBJ2-7
DNA: TGTGCCAGCAGCGTAGCTAGCGGGGGCTACGAGCAGTACTTC
CDR3: CASSVASGGYEQYF

D: TRBD2
size: once
V: TRBV5-1
length: 16
J: TRBJ2-1
DNA: TGCGCCAGCAGGTTGGGTAGCGGGGGGGAGAACAATGAGCAGTTCTTC
CDR3: CASRLGSGGENNEQFF

D: .
size: .
V: TRBV21-1
length: 14
J: TRBJ1-1
DNA: TGTGCCAGCAGCAAAGTCGGCGGACAGCCTGAAGCTTTCTTT
CDR3: CASSKVGGQPEAFF

D: TRBD1
size: .
V: TRBV18
length: 15
J: TRBJ1-6
DNA: TGTGCCAGCTCACCAAAGACAGGGGCGAATTCACCCCTCCACTTT
CDR3: CASSPKTGANSPLHF

D: TRBD1
size: .
V: TRBV6-5
length: 15
J: TRBJ1-1
DNA: TGTGCCAGCACCCCACAGGGGGCAGTTCGAACTGAAGCTTTCTTT
CDR3: CASTPQGAVRTEAFF

D: TRBD2
size: once
V: TRBV27
length: 15
J: TRBJ2-1
DNA: TGTGCCAGCAGCTCGACTAGCGGGGTATACAATGAGCAGTTCTTC
CDR3: CASSSTSGVYNEQFF

D: .
size: .
V: TRBV29-1
length: 12
J: TRBJ1-1
DNA: TGCAGCGTTGAACCGGGGATTGAACAAACTTTCTTT
CDR3: CSVEPGIEQTFF

D: TRBD1
size: .
V: TRBV5-5
length: 16
J: TRBJ1-3
DNA: TGTGCCAGCACCCCTTCGACAGGGGACTCTGGAAACACCATATATTTT
CDR3: CASTPSTGDSGNTIYF

D: .
size: .
V: TRBV29-1
length: 15
J: TRBJ1-1
DNA: TGCAGCGCGACCCCCCGACAGGCACTGGGCACTGAAGCTTTCTTT
CDR3: CSATPRQALGTEAFF

D: TRBD1
size: .
V: TRBV28
length: 15
J: TRBJ2-1
DNA: TGTGCCAGCAGCTCGGGACAGGGGCTCTACAATGAGCAGTTCTTC
CDR3: CASSSGQGLYNEQFF

D: .
size: .
V: TRBV11-2
length: 17
J: TRBJ1-3
DNA: TGTGCCAGCAGCCCGGGCCCGGGACACTTTATCGGAAACACCATATATTTT
CDR3: CASSPGPGHFIGNTIYF

D: TRBD1
size: .
V: TRBV15
length: 17
J: TRBJ1-2
DNA: TGTGCCACCAGCAGAGATTCTGTAGGACAGGGGGTGTATGGCTACACCTTC
CDR3: CATSRDSVGQGVYGYTF